This paragraph reports one T cell receptor beta chain. Its specificity is not known. Amplifying from RNA transcripts, the study obtained TCR beta CDR3 regions. The library came from an HTBI-primed first-round RT-PCR and a second-round multiplex PCR. TCRdb reprocessed the multiplex PCR reads with MiXCR, giving one entry per CDR3 protein. The table has hundreds of thousands of distinct CDR3 sequences, under 50% seen once. These data are taken from a study of Graves' ophthalmopathy and Graves' hyperthyroidism. Study-level background: Pretreatment peripheral blood was obtained at initial diagnosis.

Study findings and constraints: Blood also contained most of the expanded thyroid clonotypes above 0.001 frequency. Stable hyperthyroidism and ophthalmopathy were told apart by a 13-signature model, which achieved approximately 87% sensitivity and around 77% specificity.

Input material: peripheral blood. The TCR was taken from an adult man with Graves' ophthalmopathy.

This CDR3 reads CASSLGQGGRQRTNEKLFF. The DNA for the CDR3 is TGTGCCAGCAGCCTCGGACAGGGTGGAAGGCAGAGAACTAATGAAAAACTGTTTTTT. V usage is TRBV7-8 and J usage is TRBJ1-4; 8 bases are a match to TRBD1. This CDR3 region has 19 residues. The germline CDR1 and CDR2 sequences are SGHVS and FQNEAQ. Trimming cost V 5 bases and J 1 base; bases outside gene matches: 15.